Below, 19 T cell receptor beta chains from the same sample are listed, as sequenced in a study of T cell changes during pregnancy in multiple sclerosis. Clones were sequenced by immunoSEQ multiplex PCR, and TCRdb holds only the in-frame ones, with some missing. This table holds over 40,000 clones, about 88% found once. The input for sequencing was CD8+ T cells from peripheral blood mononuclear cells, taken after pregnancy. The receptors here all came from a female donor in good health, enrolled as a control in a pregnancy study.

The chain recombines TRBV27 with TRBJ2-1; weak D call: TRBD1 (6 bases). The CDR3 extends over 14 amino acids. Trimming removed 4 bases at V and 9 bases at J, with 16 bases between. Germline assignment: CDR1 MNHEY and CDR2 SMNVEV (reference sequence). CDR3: CASSSIDRWGEQFF. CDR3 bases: TGTGCCAGCAGTTCGATCGACAGGTGGGGTGAGCAGTTCTTC.

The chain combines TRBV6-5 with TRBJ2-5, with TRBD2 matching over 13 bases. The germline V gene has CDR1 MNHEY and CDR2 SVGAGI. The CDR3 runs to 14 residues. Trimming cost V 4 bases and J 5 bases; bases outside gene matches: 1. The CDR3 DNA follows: TGTGCCAGCAGTTTGACTAGCGGGGGGGAGACCCAGTACTTC. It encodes CASSLTSGGETQYF.

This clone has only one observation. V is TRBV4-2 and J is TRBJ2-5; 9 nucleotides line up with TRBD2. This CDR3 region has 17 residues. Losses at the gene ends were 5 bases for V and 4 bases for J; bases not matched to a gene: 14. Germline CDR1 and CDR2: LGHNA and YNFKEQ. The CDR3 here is CASSGSRRGGPGETQYF. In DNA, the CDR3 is TGTGCCAGCAGCGGCTCCCGGCGGGGGGGCCCCGGAGAGACCCAGTACTTC.

The CDR3 region is CASSDSGGDTDTQYF. DNA for the CDR3: TGTGCCAGCAGCGATAGCGGGGGGGACACAGATACGCAGTATTTT. The gene calls are TRBV9 and TRBJ2-3; 11 bases agree with TRBD2. Germline V gene data show CDR1 as SGDLS and CDR2 as YYNGEE. After removal of 3 bases from V and 2 bases from J, the junction contained 2 bases not matched to a gene. The CDR3 length is 15 residues.

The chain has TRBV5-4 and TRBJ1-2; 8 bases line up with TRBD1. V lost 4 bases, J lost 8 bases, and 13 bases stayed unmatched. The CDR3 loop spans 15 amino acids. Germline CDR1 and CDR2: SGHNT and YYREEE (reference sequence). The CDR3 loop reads CASSAGQGVGRGYTF. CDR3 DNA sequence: TGTGCCAGCAGCGCCGGACAGGGAGTGGGTAGGGGCTACACCTTC.

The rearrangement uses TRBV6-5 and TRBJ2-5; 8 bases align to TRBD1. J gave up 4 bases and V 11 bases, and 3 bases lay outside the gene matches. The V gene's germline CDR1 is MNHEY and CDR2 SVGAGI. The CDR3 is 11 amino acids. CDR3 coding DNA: TGTGCCCTAGGACAGGGAGAGACCCAGTACTTC. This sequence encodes CALGQGETQYF.

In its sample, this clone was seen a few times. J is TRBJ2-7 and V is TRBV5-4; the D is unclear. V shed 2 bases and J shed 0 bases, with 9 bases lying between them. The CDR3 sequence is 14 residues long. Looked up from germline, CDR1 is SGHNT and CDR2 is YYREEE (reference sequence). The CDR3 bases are TGTGCCAGCAGCTTTCAGGATCGCTCCTACGAGCAGTACTTC. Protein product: CASSFQDRSYEQYF.

The DNA for the CDR3 is TGTGCCAGCAGTTCCACAGGGTCAGATACGCAGTATTTT. Residues: CASSSTGSDTQYF. This sequence joins TRBV11-3 and TRBJ2-3; possibly TRBD1 for D (6 bases). The CDR3 spans 13 residues. Trimming pared 6 bases from V and 4 bases from J, leaving 11 bases between. The germline V gene encodes CDR1 SGHNT and CDR2 YENEEA.

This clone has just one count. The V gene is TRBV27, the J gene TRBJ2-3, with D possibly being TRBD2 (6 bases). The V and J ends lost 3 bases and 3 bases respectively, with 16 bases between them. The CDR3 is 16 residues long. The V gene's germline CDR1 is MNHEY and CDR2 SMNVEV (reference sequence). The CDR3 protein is CASSLPTGLRTDTQYF. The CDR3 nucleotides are TGTGCCAGCAGTTTGCCGACGGGACTGAGAACAGATACGCAGTATTTT.

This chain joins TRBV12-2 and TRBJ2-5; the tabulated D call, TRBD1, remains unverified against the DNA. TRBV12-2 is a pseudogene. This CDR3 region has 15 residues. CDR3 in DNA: TGTGCAAGTCGCTTAGCGAGGGGGCCCCAAGAGACCCAGTACTTC. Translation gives CASRLARGPQETQYF.

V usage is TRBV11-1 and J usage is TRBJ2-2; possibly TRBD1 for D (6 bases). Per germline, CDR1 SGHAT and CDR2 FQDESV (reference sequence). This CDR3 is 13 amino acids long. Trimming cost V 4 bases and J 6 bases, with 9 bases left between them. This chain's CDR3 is CASSSGVSGELFF. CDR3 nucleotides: TGTGCCAGCAGCTCAGGGGTTTCCGGGGAGCTGTTTTTT. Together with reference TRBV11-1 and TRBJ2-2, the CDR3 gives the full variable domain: EAEVAQSPRYKITEKSQAVAFWCDPISGHATLYWYRQILGQGPELLVQFQDESVVDDSQLPKDRFSAERLKGVDSTLKIQPAELGDSAMYLCASSSGVSGELFFGEGSRLTVL.

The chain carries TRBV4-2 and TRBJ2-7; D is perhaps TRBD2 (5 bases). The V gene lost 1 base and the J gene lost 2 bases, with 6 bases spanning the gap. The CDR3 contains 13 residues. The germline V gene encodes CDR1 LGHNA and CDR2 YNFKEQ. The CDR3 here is CASSQAGTYEQYF. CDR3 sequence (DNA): TGTGCCAGCAGCCAAGCGGGGACCTACGAGCAGTACTTC.

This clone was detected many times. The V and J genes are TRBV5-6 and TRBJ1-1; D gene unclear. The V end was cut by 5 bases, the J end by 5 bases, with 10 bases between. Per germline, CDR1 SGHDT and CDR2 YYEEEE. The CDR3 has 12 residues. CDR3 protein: CASSYKWTEAFF. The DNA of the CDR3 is TGTGCCAGCAGTTACAAGTGGACTGAAGCTTTCTTT.

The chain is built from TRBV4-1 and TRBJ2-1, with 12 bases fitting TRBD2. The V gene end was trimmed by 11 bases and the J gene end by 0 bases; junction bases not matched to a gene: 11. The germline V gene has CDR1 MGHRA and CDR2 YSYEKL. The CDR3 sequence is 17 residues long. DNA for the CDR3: TGCGCCCGCCTTCTAGCGGGGGGGCCGAGCTCCTACAATGAGCAGTTCTTC. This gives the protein CARLLAGGPSSYNEQFF.

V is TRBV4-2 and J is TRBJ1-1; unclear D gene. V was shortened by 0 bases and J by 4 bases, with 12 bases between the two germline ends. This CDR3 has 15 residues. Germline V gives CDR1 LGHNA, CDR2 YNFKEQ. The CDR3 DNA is TGTGCCAGCAGCCAAGAACGGGGAGGCGGCACTGAAGCTTTCTTT. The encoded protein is CASSQERGGGTEAFF.

CDR3 amino acids: CAISGDSNQPQHF. Written as DNA, the CDR3 is TGTGCCATCTCAGGGGATAGCAATCAGCCCCAGCATTTT. The J gene is TRBJ1-5, the V gene TRBV6-6, with D possibly TRBD1 on 6 matching bases. Trimming removed 10 bases at V and 0 bases at J, with 10 bases between. The CDR3 spans 13 residues. CDR1 MNHNY and CDR2 SVGAGI come from the germline V gene (reference sequence).

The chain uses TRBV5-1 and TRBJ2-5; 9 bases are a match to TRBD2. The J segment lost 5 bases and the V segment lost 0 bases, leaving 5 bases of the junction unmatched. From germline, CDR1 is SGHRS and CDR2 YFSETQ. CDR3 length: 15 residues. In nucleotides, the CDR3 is TGCGCCAGCAGCTTGGGACTAGCGGTTCTGGAGACCCAGTACTTC. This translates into CASSLGLAVLETQYF.

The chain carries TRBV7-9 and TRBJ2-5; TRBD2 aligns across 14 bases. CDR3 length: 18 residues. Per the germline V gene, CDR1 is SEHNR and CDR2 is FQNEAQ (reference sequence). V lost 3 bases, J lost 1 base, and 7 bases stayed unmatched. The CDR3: CASSFPTSGGDLQETQYF. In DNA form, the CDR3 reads TGTGCCAGCAGCTTTCCGACTAGCGGGGGGGACCTCCAAGAGACCCAGTACTTC.

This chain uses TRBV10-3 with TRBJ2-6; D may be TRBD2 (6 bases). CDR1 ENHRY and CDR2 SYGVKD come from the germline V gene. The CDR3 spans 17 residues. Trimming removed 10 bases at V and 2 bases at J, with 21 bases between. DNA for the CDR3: TGTGCCACCAGCCCGTCGGGGGTTGACACTGGGGCCAACGTCCTGACTTTC. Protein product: CATSPSGVDTGANVLTF.